This T cell receptor beta chain is from a study of blood T cell repertoires in COVID-19 (dated by TCRdb to 2020 to 2021). About the full investigation: Samples from collaborators originated in the United States, Italy and Spain and spanned both the acute and convalescent phases of COVID-19. The repertoires were released in a freely available public database meant as a resource for research on the immune response to SARS-CoV-2. Where available, HLA class I and class II types were taken from metadata supplied by the sample provider and were not determined by assay-based typing. Sample metadata almost always included a de-identified subject ID, COVID-19 status, age in years and sex. Samples were obtained from the ongoing ImmuneRACE study (first 160 participants) and from over 1,000 subjects provided by 6 global collaborators. The material from the prospective study consisted of cDNA or gDNA derived from T cells, B-cell-depleted T cells, or PBMCs. Deeply sampled blood TCRbeta repertoires from subjects exposed to, actively infected with, or recovered from COVID-19 were included in the dataset. The paper's findings and limits, for the study overall: How much clinical and demographic metadata was included differed by source and by participant, and the metadata was provided uncurated.

The immunoSEQ Assay, a bias-controlled multiplex PCR, was used to amplify TCRbeta CDR3 regions from genomic DNA. Per the original workflow: The number of nucleated cells in each sample was estimated from the amplification of reference gene primers within the assay. To quantify the absolute abundance of each unique TCRbeta CDR3 rearrangement, sequence reads were collapsed and filtered. For each sample, productive Simpson clonality was calculated as the square root of Simpson's diversity index over productive rearrangements. TCRdb mirrors the immuneACCESS table, restricted to in-frame sequences. Some clones are absent from its copies; in checked studies, under half trace to an unresolved V gene, and the reason for the others is unknown. V and J calls and clone size are those listed in that table; D and trimming were worked out from the DNA. This sample lists about 180,000 clones; about 81% were detected once. Approximately 10% of the sample comes from the top ten.

A remark on this clone: What antigen it recognizes has not been identified. No base qualities exist here, and no much larger clone lies one base off it.

One collaborating source in Seattle enrolled patients while the patients were actively infected and followed the patients over time throughout the course of disease. Collaborating institutions collected whole blood in K2EDTA tubes following their own protocols. Collaborator samples were shipped for TCRbeta analysis as frozen whole blood, isolated PBMCs, or DNA extracted from either sample type. The sequencing sample was made of peripheral blood. The source of this sequence is an elderly woman with COVID-19, enrolled during active disease.

The CDR3 protein: CASSIIIPGKARVGYTF. At the DNA level, the sequence is TGTGCCAGTAGTATAATAATTCCGGGGAAGGCGAGGGTTGGCTACACCTTC. The rearranged chain carries TRBV19 and TRBJ1-2; the D gene lacks a confident call. The CDR3 holds 17 amino acids from the cysteine to the phenylalanine. The DNA shown is the 51-base CDR3, in frame from base 1. The germline V gene (reference sequence) sets CDR1 to LNHDA and CDR2 to SQIVND. Deletion took 2 bases off V and 7 bases off J, with a span of 23 bases between the germline ends. Reference TRBV19 and TRBJ1-2 genes cover what lies past the CDR3, so the full variable domain is DGGITQSPKYLFRKEGQNVTLSCEQNLNHDAMYWYRQDPGQGLRLIYYSQIVNDFQKGDIAEGYSVSREKKESFPLTVTSAQKNPTAFYLCASSIIIPGKARVGYTFGSGTRLTVV.